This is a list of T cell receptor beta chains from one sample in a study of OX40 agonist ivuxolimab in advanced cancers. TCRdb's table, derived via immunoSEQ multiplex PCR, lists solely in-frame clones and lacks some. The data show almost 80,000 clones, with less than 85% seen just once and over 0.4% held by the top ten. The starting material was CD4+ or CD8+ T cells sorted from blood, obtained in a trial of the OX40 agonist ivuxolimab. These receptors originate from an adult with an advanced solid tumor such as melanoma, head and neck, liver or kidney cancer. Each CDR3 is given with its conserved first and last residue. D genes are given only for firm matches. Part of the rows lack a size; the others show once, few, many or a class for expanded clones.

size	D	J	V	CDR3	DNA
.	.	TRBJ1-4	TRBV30	CAWSSILTNEKLFF	TGTGCCTGGAGTTCGATTTTAACTAATGAAAAACTGTTTTTT
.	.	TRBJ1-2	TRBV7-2	CASSPDRGSYGYTF	TGTGCCAGCAGCCCCGACAGAGGGAGCTATGGCTACACCTTC
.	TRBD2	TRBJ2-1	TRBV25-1	CASSIASGGVGEQFF	TGTGCCAGCAGCATCGCGAGCGGGGGGGTTGGTGAGCAGTTCTTC
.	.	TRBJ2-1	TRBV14	CASGTLDSYNEQFF	TGTGCCAGCGGGACACTGGACTCCTACAATGAGCAGTTCTTC
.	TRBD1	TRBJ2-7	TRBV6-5	CASSRGTGVYEQYF	TGTGCCAGCAGCCGAGGGACAGGGGTTTACGAGCAGTACTTC
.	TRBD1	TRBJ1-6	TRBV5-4	CASSRRQGGRNSPLHF	TGTGCCAGCAGCCGTCGACAGGGAGGAAGGAATTCACCCCTCCACTTT
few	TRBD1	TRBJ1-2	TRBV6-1	CASSAWDRPPYGYTF	TGTGCCAGCAGTGCATGGGACAGACCTCCCTATGGCTACACCTTC
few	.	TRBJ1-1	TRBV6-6	CASSLRTENTEAFF	TGTGCCAGCAGTCTCCGCACAGAGAACACTGAAGCTTTCTTT
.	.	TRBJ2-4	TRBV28	CASNTGALSLNIQYF	TGTGCCAGTAACACCGGGGCCCTCTCCTTGAACATTCAGTACTTC
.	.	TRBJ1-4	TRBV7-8	CASNGDLGEKLFF	TGTGCCAGCAACGGGGACTTAGGGGAAAAACTGTTTTTT
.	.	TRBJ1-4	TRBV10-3	CAISVSGREKLFF	TGTGCCATCAGTGTTAGCGGAAGAGAAAAACTGTTTTTT
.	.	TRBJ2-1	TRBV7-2	CASTLSPGNEQFF	TGTGCCAGCACCTTGTCCCCGGGCAATGAGCAGTTCTTC
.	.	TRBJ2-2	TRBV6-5	CASSPTTGELFF	TGTGCCAGCAGTCCTACCACCGGGGAGCTGTTTTTT
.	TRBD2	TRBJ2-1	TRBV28	CASSLWGGKYNEQFF	TGTGCCAGCAGTTTATGGGGGGGGAAATACAATGAGCAGTTCTTC
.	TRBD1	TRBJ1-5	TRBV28	CASRAGGANNQPQHF	TGTGCCAGCAGAGCAGGGGGCGCGAACAATCAGCCCCAGCATTTT
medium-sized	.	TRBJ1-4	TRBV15	CATSRDGQHNEKLFF	TGTGCCACCAGCAGAGATGGGCAGCATAATGAAAAACTGTTTTTT
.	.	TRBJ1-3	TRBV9	CASSPRRAQPGNTIYF	TGTGCCAGCAGCCCCCGGAGAGCTCAACCTGGAAACACCATATATTTT
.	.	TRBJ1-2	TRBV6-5	CASVLGGGYGYTF	TGTGCCAGCGTGTTGGGGGGAGGATATGGCTACACCTTC
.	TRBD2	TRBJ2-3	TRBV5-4	CASSLAGRTSTDTQYF	TGTGCCAGCAGCTTGGCCGGGAGGACTAGCACAGATACGCAGTATTTT
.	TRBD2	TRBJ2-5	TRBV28	CASSSPGAGEQETQYF	TGTGCCAGCAGTTCCCCCGGGGCGGGGGAGCAAGAGACCCAGTACTTC
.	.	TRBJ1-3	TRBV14	CASSQDLRTVNTIYF	TGTGCCAGCAGCCAAGATTTACGCACTGTAAACACCATATATTTT
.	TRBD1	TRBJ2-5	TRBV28	CASSWTGGETQYF	TGTGCCAGCAGTTGGACAGGAGGTGAGACCCAGTACTTC
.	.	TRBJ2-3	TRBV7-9	CASSVTGKWDTDTQYF	TGTGCCAGCAGCGTCACAGGGAAGTGGGACACAGATACGCAGTATTTT
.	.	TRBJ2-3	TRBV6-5	CASSRGSDTQYF	TGTGCCAGCAGTAGAGGATCAGATACGCAGTATTTT
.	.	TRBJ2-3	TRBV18	CASSPPQGNTDTQYF	TGTGCCAGCTCACCACCGCAGGGGAACACAGATACGCAGTATTTT
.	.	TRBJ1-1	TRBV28	CASRDPTGGATEAFF	TGTGCCAGCAGAGACCCAACGGGGGGAGCCACTGAAGCTTTCTTT
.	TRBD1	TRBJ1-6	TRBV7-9	CASSRYRGKSPLHF	TGTGCCAGCAGCCGATACAGGGGGAAATCACCCCTCCACTTT
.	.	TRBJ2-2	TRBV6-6	CASRPGNTGELFF	TGTGCCAGCAGACCCGGGAACACCGGGGAGCTGTTTTTT